This is a list of T cell receptor beta chains from one sample in a study of tumor-infiltrating lymphocytes in localized non-small cell lung cancer. Profiled with immunoSEQ multiplex PCR; TCRdb holds only in-frame clones, not every one. The sample lists roughly 8,500 clones; 60% to 70% were seen once. Sequences were obtained from uninvolved lung tissue not adjacent to the tumor. The receptors stem from a human donor with non-small cell lung cancer. Both conserved end residues are part of each CDR3. The D gene is left open where the match is weak.

v_gene	d_gene	j_gene	CDR3aa
TRBV9	-	TRBJ2-7	CASSVFVDF
TRBV4-3	-	TRBJ2-1	CASSQETSSSYNEQFF
TRBV11-2	-	TRBJ1-2	CASSRGGQTGYTF
TRBV5-1	TRBD2	TRBJ2-3	CASSSQTSGTTDTQYF
TRBV5-4	-	TRBJ1-2	CASSLGQGLFFGYTF
TRBV7-2	TRBD2	TRBJ2-3	CASSPFSGRAVDTQYF
TRBV7-7	TRBD1	TRBJ2-3	CASSLAQGAEQYF
TRBV25-1	TRBD1	TRBJ1-1	CASSPVDRDAEAFF
TRBV5-1	-	TRBJ2-2	CASSLGSGAPRTGELFF
TRBV6-6	TRBD2	TRBJ2-7	CASSSSGAHYEQYF
TRBV25-1	-	TRBJ2-7	CASSEQGSPGRYEQYF
TRBV11-3	-	TRBJ2-3	CASSARTGTPGTDTQYF
TRBV7-7	TRBD2	TRBJ2-3	CASSEIAGGSTDTQYF
TRBV6-1	TRBD1	TRBJ2-2	CASSAGQVWTGELFF
TRBV6-1	TRBD1	TRBJ1-1	CASSGQGRDTEAFF
TRBV6-5	-	TRBJ2-2	CASSYSGSGELFF
TRBV9	TRBD1	TRBJ2-7	CASSSSGQGSEEQYF
TRBV6-5	-	TRBJ1-1	CASSRRPRVDGEAFF
TRBV19	-	TRBJ2-4	CASSSRESNIQYF
TRBV7-2	TRBD2	TRBJ2-7	CASSPARELNEQYF
TRBV5-1	-	TRBJ2-2	CASSFRRDAGELFF
TRBV28	TRBD1	TRBJ1-1	CASRLSPNRGEAFF
TRBV30	TRBD1	TRBJ1-2	CAWKGGSSYGYTF
TRBV7-9	-	TRBJ2-7	CASRGPMERGGSYEQYF
TRBV27	TRBD2	TRBJ2-7	CASSLLRGGVGDEQYF
TRBV4-3	-	TRBJ2-3	CASSQEVRVDTQYF
TRBV4-3	-	TRBJ2-6	CASSQSLSSSGANVLTF
TRBV5-1	-	TRBJ2-5	CASSIGTSGETQYF
TRBV9	TRBD2	TRBJ2-1	CASSAAGVGDEQFF
TRBV25-1	-	TRBJ2-5	CASSERRNQETQYF
TRBV4-3	-	TRBJ2-2	CASSQGGEAGELFF
TRBV30	-	TRBJ1-2	CAWTDSSYGYTF
TRBV2	-	TRBJ2-3	CASSSPDTQYF
TRBV5-1	TRBD1	TRBJ1-1	CASSLTGQVNTEAFF
TRBV4-3	TRBD2	TRBJ2-7	CASRYLAGGPYEQYF
TRBV27	-	TRBJ1-1	CASTRRQGTIHTEAFF
TRBV28	-	TRBJ1-2	CASSFQGKLGYTF
TRBV5-1	-	TRBJ1-1	CASSSQHTNTEAFF
TRBV7-2	-	TRBJ2-3	CASSLVPGDTQYF
TRBV28	-	TRBJ1-1	CASATPRKAFF
TRBV29-1	-	TRBJ2-7	CSAAGGSGGYEQYF